The rows below give T cell receptor beta chains drawn from one sample of a study of CD8 T cells in ankylosing spondylitis. TCRdb analysed the 5' RACE reads with MiXCR anew, one entry per CDR3 protein. The top ten clones hold 3% to 4% of a sample with around 320,000 distinct CDR3 sequences, around 21% of them seen once. Source material: blood, either unsorted or a sorted T cell fraction (not recorded which). Source of these receptors: a female donor with ankylosing spondylitis or in good health (not recorded which). CDR3s include the opening cysteine and the closing phenylalanine or tryptophan. Fields, in order: V gene, D gene, CDR3 length, J gene, clone size, CDR3 protein, CDR3 DNA. A D gene is named only where the DNA matches it firmly. Clone size, where shown, is once, few, many, or a class for clones that have expanded.

V: TRBV7-8; D: NA; length: 12; J: TRBJ2-5; size: NA; CDR3: CASSLRGKTQYF; DNA: TGTGCCAGCAGCTTACGGGGAAAGACCCAGTACTTC
V: TRBV27; D: NA; length: 14; J: TRBJ2-4; size: NA; CDR3: CASSSYGGRNIQYF; DNA: TGTGCCAGCAGTTCCTACGGGGGGCGGAACATTCAGTACTTC
V: TRBV4-2; D: NA; length: 15; J: TRBJ2-5; size: NA; CDR3: CASSQDYGVQETQYF; DNA: TGTGCCAGCAGCCAAGATTACGGGGTACAAGAGACCCAGTACTTC
V: TRBV3-1; D: NA; length: 14; J: TRBJ1-1; size: few; CDR3: CASSLKTANTEAFF; DNA: TGTGCCAGCAGCCTAAAGACAGCGAACACTGAAGCTTTCTTT
V: TRBV12-3/TRBV12-4; D: NA; length: 13; J: TRBJ2-5; size: NA; CDR3: CASSSGPAETQYF; DNA: TGTGCCAGCAGTTCGGGCCCCGCGGAGACCCAGTACTTC
V: TRBV18; D: NA; length: 15; J: TRBJ2-7; size: NA; CDR3: CASSPHGGELGEQYF; DNA: TGTGCCAGCTCACCACATGGGGGCGAACTCGGCGAGCAGTACTTC
V: TRBV3-1; D: NA; length: 14; J: TRBJ1-5; size: many; CDR3: CASSQGKGNQPQHF; DNA: TGTGCCAGCAGCCAAGGAAAGGGTAATCAGCCCCAGCATTTT
V: TRBV12-3/TRBV12-4; D: TRBD2; length: 20; J: TRBJ2-3; size: many; CDR3: CASSLLAGLAGPSHTDTQYF; DNA: TGTGCCAGCAGTCTCCTGGCGGGACTAGCGGGACCCTCGCACACAGATACGCAGTATTTT
V: TRBV6-2/TRBV6-3; D: TRBD2; length: 18; J: TRBJ2-7; size: NA; CDR3: CASSYPGLAGGPSYEQYF; DNA: TGTGCCAGCAGTTACCCAGGACTAGCGGGAGGCCCTTCCTACGAGCAGTACTTC
V: TRBV10-3; D: NA; length: 16; J: TRBJ2-3; size: NA; CDR3: CAIKRRDPTGADTQYF; DNA: TGTGCCATCAAGAGAAGGGACCCTACCGGGGCAGATACGCAGTATTTT
V: TRBV7-8; D: TRBD1; length: 15; J: TRBJ2-1; size: few; CDR3: CASSFTGGFSNEQFF; DNA: TGTGCCAGCAGCTTCACAGGGGGCTTTAGCAATGAGCAGTTCTTC
V: TRBV10-3; D: NA; length: 13; J: TRBJ1-1; size: few; CDR3: CAIRAGVNTEAFF; DNA: TGTGCCATCAGGGCAGGGGTGAACACTGAAGCTTTCTTT
V: TRBV6-2/TRBV6-3; D: TRBD1; length: 15; J: TRBJ2-7; size: NA; CDR3: CASSLPGQPAYEQYF; DNA: TGTGCCAGCAGTTTGCCGGGACAGCCCGCCTACGAGCAGTACTTC
V: TRBV7-2; D: TRBD1; length: 15; J: TRBJ2-3; size: few; CDR3: CASSPRGRIPDTQYF; DNA: TGTGCCAGCAGCCCCAGGGGGCGCATCCCAGATACGCAGTATTTT
V: TRBV3-1; D: NA; length: 13; J: TRBJ1-2; size: many; CDR3: CASSPQGNYGYTF; DNA: TGTGCCAGCAGCCCTCAGGGAAACTATGGCTACACCTTC
V: TRBV20-1; D: NA; length: 13; J: TRBJ2-4; size: few; CDR3: CSARAWGKNIQYF; DNA: TGCAGTGCTAGAGCCTGGGGCAAAAACATTCAGTACTTC
V: TRBV7-8; D: NA; length: 14; J: TRBJ2-2; size: NA; CDR3: CASSLAENTGELFF; DNA: TGTGCCAGCAGCTTAGCAGAGAACACCGGGGAGCTGTTTTTT
V: TRBV12-3/TRBV12-4; D: NA; length: 14; J: TRBJ1-5; size: many; CDR3: CASSFRGYNQPQHF; DNA: TGTGCCAGCAGTTTCAGAGGTTACAATCAGCCCCAGCATTTT
V: TRBV7-2; D: TRBD1; length: 14; J: TRBJ1-2; size: NA; CDR3: CASSGDRRNYGYTF; DNA: TGTGCCAGCAGCGGGGACAGACGAAACTATGGCTACACCTTC
V: TRBV12-3/TRBV12-4; D: TRBD1; length: 13; J: TRBJ1-2; size: many; CDR3: CASSPWTGEHYTF; DNA: TGTGCCAGCAGTCCCTGGACAGGGGAACACTACACCTTC
V: TRBV12-5; D: NA; length: 14; J: TRBJ2-1; size: NA; CDR3: CASGLVAGYNEQFF; DNA: TGTGCTAGTGGTTTGGTGGCCGGATACAATGAGCAGTTCTTC
V: TRBV4-2; D: TRBD2; length: 14; J: TRBJ2-1; size: many; CDR3: CASSKREANNEQFF; DNA: TGTGCCAGCAGCAAGCGGGAGGCCAACAATGAGCAGTTCTTC
V: TRBV11-2; D: NA; length: 12; J: TRBJ1-2; size: NA; CDR3: CASSLILGPYTF; DNA: TGTGCCAGCAGCTTAATCTTAGGGCCCTACACCTTC
V: TRBV7-9; D: TRBD2; length: 15; J: TRBJ2-1; size: few; CDR3: CASSPALAGDNEQFF; DNA: TGTGCCAGCAGCCCAGCCCTAGCGGGTGACAATGAGCAGTTCTTC
V: TRBV5-1; D: NA; length: 14; J: TRBJ1-4; size: few; CDR3: CASSGGGTNEKLFF; DNA: TGCGCCAGCAGCGGAGGTGGAACTAATGAAAAACTGTTTTTT
V: TRBV20-1; D: NA; length: 13; J: TRBJ1-4; size: few; CDR3: CSARISGSGKLFF; DNA: TGCAGTGCTAGAATCTCCGGGTCTGGAAAACTGTTTTTT
V: TRBV29-1; D: NA; length: 12; J: TRBJ1-1; size: NA; CDR3: CSVERQFIEAFF; DNA: TGCAGCGTTGAGAGGCAGTTCATTGAAGCTTTCTTT
V: TRBV5-6; D: TRBD1; length: 12; J: TRBJ1-2; size: many; CDR3: CASSLWDSFYTF; DNA: TGTGCCAGCAGCTTGTGGGACAGCTTCTACACCTTC
V: TRBV7-9; D: NA; length: 12; J: TRBJ1-2; size: few; CDR3: CASNPPEAGHTF; DNA: TGTGCCAGCAACCCCCCCGAGGCAGGGCACACCTTC
V: TRBV9; D: NA; length: 13; J: TRBJ1-1; size: few; CDR3: CASSVAVNTEAFF; DNA: TGTGCCAGCAGCGTAGCAGTGAACACTGAAGCTTTCTTT
V: TRBV15; D: NA; length: 13; J: TRBJ2-4; size: NA; CDR3: CATSTGTEDIQYF; DNA: TGTGCCACCAGCACGGGGACCGAGGACATTCAGTACTTC
V: TRBV20-1; D: TRBD2; length: 15; J: TRBJ2-1; size: NA; CDR3: CSATTGTSGRPEQFF; DNA: TGCAGTGCTACTACCGGGACTAGCGGGAGGCCAGAGCAGTTCTTC
V: TRBV21-1; D: NA; length: 18; J: TRBJ2-2; size: few; CDR3: CASSLRRVWDRDTGELFF; DNA: TGTGCCAGCAGCTTAAGGCGTGTCTGGGACCGCGACACCGGGGAGCTGTTTTTT